Listed below are T cell receptor beta chains from one sample, sequenced in a study of OX40 agonist ivuxolimab in advanced cancers. Profiling relied on immunoSEQ multiplex PCR, and the TCRdb table lists in-frame clones only, not all of them. The table shows some 35,000 clones, with 87% occurring only once. Source: CD4+ or CD8+ T cells sorted from blood, taken in a trial of the OX40 agonist ivuxolimab. These receptors came from an adult with an advanced solid tumor such as melanoma, head and neck, liver or kidney cancer. CDR3s include the opening cysteine and the closing phenylalanine or tryptophan. A D gene is named only where the DNA matches it firmly. Clone size is given for some rows only: seen once, a few or many times, or a class if the clone is expanded.

>TRBJ2-7|TRBV6-1|TRBD2|-
TGTGCCGCAGGGCGGGGGGTCCCCTACGAGCAGTACTTC
CAAGRGVPYEQYF
>TRBJ2-2|TRBV5-4|TRBD2|-
TGTGCCAGCAGCTCGGGGGGACTGAACACCGGGGAGCTGTTTTTT
CASSSGGLNTGELFF
>TRBJ1-2|TRBV7-9|-|-
TGTGCCAGCAGCACCTCGACGATTCCCGTTAGTGGCTACACCTTC
CASSTSTIPVSGYTF
>TRBJ2-4|TRBV5-4|-|-
TGTGCCAGCAGCTTGGCAGGATCCAAAAACATTCAGTACTTC
CASSLAGSKNIQYF
>TRBJ1-5|TRBV7-2|TRBD1|-
TGTGCCAGCAGCTACCGACAGGGGTGGGTGAATCAGCCCCAGCATTTT
CASSYRQGWVNQPQHF
>TRBJ2-2|TRBV7-3|-|few
TGTGCCAGCAGCCCCAAGGGGGTTTCGGGCACCGGGGAGCTGTTTTTT
CASSPKGVSGTGELFF
>TRBJ2-2|TRBV19|TRBD1|-
TGTGCCAGTAGTATGGACAGGGTAGCCACCGGGGAGCTGTTTTTT
CASSMDRVATGELFF
>TRBJ2-5|TRBV6-6|-|-
TGTGCCAGCAGTAGCCCTAGGGGTGAGACCCAGTACTTC
CASSSPRGETQYF
>TRBJ1-2|TRBV29-1|-|once
TGCAGCGTTGCACAGGGTATTGTGGGCTACACCTTC
CSVAQGIVGYTF
>TRBJ2-7|TRBV29-1|-|-
TGCAGCGTGGGGGAAGGCCACGAGCAGTACTTC
CSVGEGHEQYF
>TRBJ1-2|TRBV27|-|medium-sized
TGTGCCAGCAGTCCCCGCGGGGGTAACTATGGCTACACCTTC
CASSPRGGNYGYTF
>TRBJ1-1|TRBV18|-|-
TGTGCCAGCTCACCACCCGCGCCGTTGAGGGCTGAAGCTTTCTTT
CASSPPAPLRAEAFF
>TRBJ2-3|TRBV30|-|-
TGTGCCTGGAGTCGGCCTAGCGGCACAGATACGCAGTATTTT
CAWSRPSGTDTQYF
>TRBJ1-2|TRBV6-5|-|once
TGTGCCAGCAGTTACTCGGCACAGAACTATGGCTACACCTTC
CASSYSAQNYGYTF
>TRBJ2-7|TRBV7-9|-|-
TGTGCCAGCAGCTCTCCAGGGTCAAGCGAGCAGTACTTC
CASSSPGSSEQYF
>TRBJ2-7|TRBV19|TRBD1|-
TGTGCCAGTAGTCTGGACAGGCGTTGGTACTTC
CASSLDRRWYF
>TRBJ2-3|TRBV4-1|-|-
TGCGCCAGCAGCCAGGAGGGGCGTACGGACCTCGATACGCAGTATTTT
CASSQEGRTDLDTQYF
>TRBJ2-2|TRBV19|-|-
TGTGCCAGTACTACGTCGTCGGTTGTCGGAGAGCTGTTTTTT
CASTTSSVVGELFF
>TRBJ2-5|TRBV7-3|TRBD1|-
TGTGCCAGCAGCCCTATGGGAGGGACAGGGGGAGAGACCCAGTACTTC
CASSPMGGTGGETQYF
>TRBJ1-1|TRBV6-5|TRBD1|once
TGTGCCAGCTATTCGGAGGGGGCATTTATCACTGAAGCTTTCTTT
CASYSEGAFITEAFF
>TRBJ2-7|TRBV7-2|-|few
TGTGCCAGCAGCTTAGGTTCAGTGGGGTACGAGCAGTACTTC
CASSLGSVGYEQYF
>TRBJ1-6|TRBV28|-|-
TGTGCCAGCAAAGGGGATGGTAATTCACCCCTCCACTTT
CASKGDGNSPLHF
>TRBJ1-5|TRBV7-9|-|-
TGTGCCAGCAGTCGCGAAGACGGCAATCAGCCCCAGCATTTT
CASSREDGNQPQHF
>TRBJ1-1|TRBV6-5|-|-
TGTGCCAGCAGCCGACCGGACGGTTTAGAAGCTTTCTTT
CASSRPDGLEAFF
>TRBJ2-3|TRBV19|TRBD1|-
TGTGCCAGTAGGCGGGGACAGGGCGGGGATACGCAGTATTTT
CASRRGQGGDTQYF
>TRBJ2-7|TRBV7-2|-|-
TGTGCCAGCAGTTTTAAGCAGCTTAACTACGAGCAGTACTTC
CASSFKQLNYEQYF
>TRBJ1-6|TRBV5-1|TRBD1|-
TGCGCCAGCAGCTTGGTGACAGGGGTGAATTCACCCCTCCACTTT
CASSLVTGVNSPLHF
>TRBJ2-5|TRBV6-1|-|once
TGTGCCAGCAGTGAAGGGGGCAAACAAGAGACCCAGTACTTC
CASSEGGKQETQYF
>TRBJ1-1|TRBV29-1|-|-
TGCAGCGGGTCAGGAACGGCCATGAACACTGAAGCTTTCTTT
CSGSGTAMNTEAFF
>TRBJ2-3|TRBV6-5|-|-
TGTGCCAGCAGGCAAGCATTAGGAACAGATACGCAGTATTTT
CASRQALGTDTQYF
>TRBJ1-2|TRBV7-8|-|-
TGTGCCAGCAGCGCAAGGGGGGCTAACTATGGCTACACCTTC
CASSARGANYGYTF
>TRBJ2-1|TRBV6-6|-|-
TGTGCCAGCAGTTACGAAGGGATGAATGAGCAGTTCTTC
CASSYEGMNEQFF
>TRBJ1-2|TRBV19|-|-
TGTGCCAGTAGTATTTTAAGAGGCAGGGTCAACTATGGCTACACCTTC
CASSILRGRVNYGYTF
>TRBJ2-1|TRBV7-6|-|few
TGTGCCAGCAGCTTAGAGGGTGGGAATGAGCAGTTCTTC
CASSLEGGNEQFF
>TRBJ2-2|TRBV5-1|TRBD2|-
TGCGCCAGCATATTAGCGGGAGTAACCGGGGAGCTGTTTTTT
CASILAGVTGELFF
>TRBJ1-4|TRBV19|-|few
TGTGCCAGTAGTCCGACAGAACTTTATGAAAAACTGTTTTTT
CASSPTELYEKLFF
>TRBJ2-5|TRBV2|TRBD2|-
TGTGCCAGCAGTGATTGGATAGCGGGACGTGAGACCCAGTACTTC
CASSDWIAGRETQYF
>TRBJ2-1|TRBV7-2|TRBD2|-
TGTGCCAGCAGCTGGGGAGGGCCCGGGGAAAATGAGCAGTTCTTC
CASSWGGPGENEQFF
>TRBJ2-2|TRBV5-8|-|-
TGTGCCAGCAGCTTCGAGCGTACTTGGGGGGAGCTGTTTTTT
CASSFERTWGELFF
>TRBJ2-1|TRBV7-3|TRBD2|-
TGTGCCAGCGGGGCGGGGGGCCCTCACAATGAGCAGTTCTTC
CASGAGGPHNEQFF
>TRBJ2-1|TRBV1|-|-
TGCACCAGCAGCCAAGAGTCGTGGACTAGCCTTAGCGATGAGCAGTTCTTC
CTSSQESWTSLSDEQFF
>TRBJ2-3|TRBV25-1|-|-
TGTGCCAGCAGTCCCCGCTCAGCCGTAGATACGCAGTATTTT
CASSPRSAVDTQYF
>TRBJ1-5|TRBV2|TRBD1|-
TGTGCCAGCCGGGGGGTAGGGGGCAATAGCAATCAGCCCCAGCATTTT
CASRGVGGNSNQPQHF
>TRBJ2-1|TRBV7-9|-|-
TGTGCCAGCAGCTTATACGGTGAGCAGTTCTTC
CASSLYGEQFF
>TRBJ1-2|TRBV11-2|TRBD1|-
TGTGCCAGCAGCCCGTTCAGGGGGCGTGACTATGGCTACACCTTC
CASSPFRGRDYGYTF
>TRBJ2-1|TRBV7-7|-|once
TGTGCTAGCAGCTTAGCTAGCGCTGCCTACAATGAGCAGTTCTTC
CASSLASAAYNEQFF
>TRBJ2-3|TRBV23-1|TRBD1|-
TGCGCCAGCAGTCAATCGGGGACAGGGAGGGAATATCGAGATACGCAGTATTTT
CASSQSGTGREYRDTQYF
>TRBJ1-2|TRBV15|-|-
TGTGCCACCAGCCGTACTAGCCAGTCGACAGTTAACTATGGCTACACCTTC
CATSRTSQSTVNYGYTF
>TRBJ2-7|TRBV11-2|-|-
TGTGCCAGCAGCTTAGAGAGGGTCGAGCAGTACTTC
CASSLERVEQYF
>TRBJ1-5|TRBV4-1|-|-
TGCGCCAGCAGCCAAGGTAGGGGAGGCAATCAGCCCCAGCATTTT
CASSQGRGGNQPQHF
>TRBJ1-6|TRBV7-9|-|few
TGTGCCAGCAGCTTGCAGGGCGTGAATTCACCCCTCCACTTT
CASSLQGVNSPLHF
>TRBJ2-7|TRBV6-6|TRBD2|-
TGTGCCAGCAGCTCCCGCGGGAGTTGGGACGAGCAGTACTTC
CASSSRGSWDEQYF
>TRBJ1-5|TRBV10-3|-|-
TGTGCCATCAGTGCGGACGGAAATCAGCCCCAGCATTTT
CAISADGNQPQHF
>TRBJ2-7|TRBV18|-|once
TGTGCCAGCTCACGGGACTCCATGGCCTACGAGCAGTACTTC
CASSRDSMAYEQYF
>TRBJ1-3|TRBV18|-|-
TGTGCCAGCCAAGAGTCACAGGGTGTAGACACCATATATTTT
CASQESQGVDTIYF
>TRBJ1-5|TRBV6-1|-|once
TGTGCCAGCAGTGAATTAGGCGAGAATCAGCCCCAGCATTTT
CASSELGENQPQHF
>TRBJ2-1|TRBV5-1|TRBD1|-
TGCGCCAGCAGCTTTAGGACAGGGACCACCTACAATGAGCAGTTCTTC
CASSFRTGTTYNEQFF
>TRBJ2-3|TRBV9|-|once
TGTGCCAGCAGCGTAGAGCAGAAAGATACGCAGTATTTT
CASSVEQKDTQYF
>TRBJ1-2|TRBV2|-|-
TGTGCCAGCATGGTGGGGGTTGTAGGCTATGGCTACACCTTC
CASMVGVVGYGYTF
>TRBJ2-1|TRBV5-1|-|-
TGCGCCAGCAGCGCCATAGGGGACAATGAGCAGTTCTTC
CASSAIGDNEQFF